This record concerns one T cell receptor (beta chain) sequence. No antigen is known for it. The record has no base qualities; no much larger clone is one base away. This sample was taken from a study of T cell responses to AZD1222 COVID-19 vaccine (dated by TCRdb to the early 2020s). Study-wide context: AZD1222 recipients with second doses at about 4 weeks or about 12 weeks were pooled, because spike-specific TCR depth and breadth did not differ between schedules. TCR sequencing was performed for over 230 trial participants, of whom around 200 were given two doses of AZD1222 and around 25 were given two doses of MenACWY control vaccine. Enrollment into the trials was organized by age into subgroups of 18-55, 56-69 and 70-plus years, and those subgroups contained about 160, 30 and 59 TCR-sequenced participants, respectively.

The CDR3 regions of human TCRbeta chains were subjected to immunosequencing. The authors' analysis ran thus. TCRs in the repertoires were compared against a reference library of SARS-CoV-2-specific TCRs that had been generated with the MIRA antigen-specificity platform. Breadth was defined as the fraction of unique TCRs that were SARS-CoV-2-associated, and depth was defined as the fraction of total T cells that were SARS-CoV-2-associated. Using the MIRA data, every spike-specific TCR was mapped to the spike region that the TCR reacted to and assigned to either a CD4 or a CD8 class. Log10-transformed breadth and depth values were compared by one-way ANOVA with Sidak's multiple comparisons tests. TCRdb retrieved this table from immuneACCESS and kept in-frame rearrangements only. Not all clones are present; in checked studies, unresolved V genes account for under half, and no reason is known for the remainder. V, J and clone size were drawn from that table, and D and trimming were deduced from the DNA. This sample holds 130,000 to 150,000 clones; around 91% were observed only once. The ten largest make up around 5.2% of the sample.

CDR1 and CDR2, per the germline V gene (reference sequence), are LNHDA and SQIVND. The V end loses 5 bases and the J end loses 2 bases, and a stretch of 11 bases separates them. Its CDR3 holds 14 amino acids, cysteine through phenylalanine. The only DNA kept is the CDR3, 42 bases in frame from the first base. The investigation overall reported the following: Participants were mostly white British and included more females than males, and it was suggested by the authors that clonal diversity may have been underestimated. Nearly half of unique spike-specific TCRs reportedly recognized epitopes outside regions mutated in the B.1.351 and B.1.1.7 variants. Only six or seven AZD1222 recipients were SARS-CoV-2 seropositive at baseline, limiting conclusions about previously exposed vaccinees. After two AZD1222 doses, both the breadth and the depth of spike-specific TCRs were significantly higher than at day 0 and than in MenACWY recipients. The vaccine-associated CD4 TCRs covered the entire spike protein, and the dominant responses fell in regions 160-218 and 743-854. Because no day 14 peak-response samples were available, repertoires were characterized only after the peak T cell response. The 56-69-year group was small, and its depth increase did not reach significance, likely because of low power.

Reading the label with the study, this specimen's time point is: baseline before first vaccination. The vaccinee samples were drawn from two UK trials, COV001 and COV002, one of which was a single-blind randomized controlled phase 2/3 trial testing AZD1222 (ChAdOx1 nCoV-19) in healthy adults. For TCRbeta chain sequencing, PBMC samples from trial participants were taken at day 0 and at day 28 after the second dose. The sample in question was peripheral blood, obtained on day 0 of AZD1222 vaccination. The receptor comes from an adult in good health. The rearranged chain carries TRBV19 and TRBJ2-3; no D segment can be confidently identified. The CDR3: CASSPRLYTDTQYF. The DNA reads as follows: TGTGCCAGTAGTCCAAGACTCTACACAGATACGCAGTATTTT.